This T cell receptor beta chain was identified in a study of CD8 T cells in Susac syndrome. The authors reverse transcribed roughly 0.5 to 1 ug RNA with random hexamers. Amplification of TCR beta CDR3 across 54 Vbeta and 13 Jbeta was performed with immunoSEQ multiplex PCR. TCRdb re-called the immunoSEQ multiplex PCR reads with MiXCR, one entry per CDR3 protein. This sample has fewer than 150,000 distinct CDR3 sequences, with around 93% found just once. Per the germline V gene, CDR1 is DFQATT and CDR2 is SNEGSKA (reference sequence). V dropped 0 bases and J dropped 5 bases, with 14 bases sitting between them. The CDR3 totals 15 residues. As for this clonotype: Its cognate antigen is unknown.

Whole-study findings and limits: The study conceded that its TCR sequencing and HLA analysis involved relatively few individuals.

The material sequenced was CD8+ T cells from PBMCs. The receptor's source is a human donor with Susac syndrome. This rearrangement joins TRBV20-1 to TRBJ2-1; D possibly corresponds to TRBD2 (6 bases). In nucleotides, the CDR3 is TGCAGTGCTAGAGATTGGTCTAGCGTGGACAATGAGCAGTTCTTC. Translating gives CSARDWSSVDNEQFF.